A single sample is the source of the 26 T cell receptor beta chains below, sequenced in a study of blood T cell repertoires in COVID-19. Clones were sequenced by immunoSEQ multiplex PCR, and TCRdb holds only the in-frame ones, with some missing. The data contain about 43,000 clones, almost 85% of them singletons. The specimen was peripheral blood. All receptors derive from a woman aged 55-75 years with acute or convalescent COVID-19.

This clone was seen once. This CDR3 reads CASSRTLNQGASGELFF. CDR3 nucleotide sequence: TGTGCCAGCAGTCGGACCCTAAACCAGGGGGCCAGCGGGGAGCTGTTTTTT. The rearrangement joins TRBV6-6 to TRBJ2-2; 8 nucleotides agree with TRBD1. The length of the CDR3 is 17 residues. From germline, CDR1 is MNHNY and CDR2 SVGAGI (reference sequence). The V segment lost 5 bases and the J segment 7 bases; nucleotides outside the gene matches: 15.

This clone came up once. This chain connects TRBV6-5 to TRBJ2-1, with D uncertain. Trimming left V 6 bases short and J 2 bases short, with 8 bases between. This CDR3 is built from 13 residues. Germline lookup yields CDR1 MNHEY and CDR2 SVGAGI. For the CDR3, the DNA is TGTGCCAGCAGATCCGAGACCTACAATGAGCAGTTCTTC. Translation gives CASRSETYNEQFF.

The chain carries TRBV2 and TRBJ2-5, with no clear D. The CDR3 contains 11 residues. Trimming took 2 bases from V and 8 from J, leaving 6 bases between them. The germline V gene has CDR1 SNHLY and CDR2 FYNNEI. The CDR3 DNA sequence: TGTGCCAGCAGTGAATCTATTACCCAGTACTTC. This codes for CASSESITQYF.

The CDR3 loop reads CSVASGETYEQYF. In nucleotides, the CDR3 is TGCAGCGTTGCATCGGGGGAGACCTACGAGCAGTACTTC. V is TRBV29-1 and J is TRBJ2-7, with D possibly TRBD2 on 6 matching bases. The CDR3 is made up of 13 amino acids. The V gene's germline CDR1 is SQVTM and CDR2 ANQGSEA. V dropped 4 bases and J dropped 2 bases, with 12 bases sitting between them.

The chain combines TRBV4-3 with TRBJ1-2, with TRBD1 identical over 7 bases. The CDR3 runs to 15 residues. The junction had 5 bases not matched to a gene; V was cut back by 0 bases and J by 4 bases. The germline V gene encodes CDR1 LGHNA and CDR2 YSLEER. The CDR3 DNA reads as TGCGCCAGCAGCCAAGAGACAGGGAGCGGCTATGGCTACACCTTC. Translating it yields CASSQETGSGYGYTF.

V usage is TRBV7-6 and J usage is TRBJ2-1; 11 positions match TRBD2. Trimming took 3 bases from V and 7 from J; bases not matched to a gene: 11. The CDR3 runs 17 residues. Germline loops: CDR1 SGHVS, CDR2 FNYEAQ. CDR3 loop: CASSFLRPGLAANEQFF. CDR3 DNA: TGTGCCAGCAGCTTCCTCCGCCCGGGACTAGCGGCAAATGAGCAGTTCTTC.

The chain couples TRBV4-2 to TRBJ1-2, with D possibly being TRBD1 (5 bases). Germline V gene lookup returns CDR1 LGHNA and CDR2 YNFKEQ. This CDR3 is 16 amino acids long. The V end lost 1 base, the J end lost 2 bases, and 14 bases lay between the germline ends. CDR3 in DNA: TGTGCCAGCAGCCAAGTTATAGGGGCCGTAAACTATGGCTACACCTTC. This gives the protein CASSQVIGAVNYGYTF.

The chain links TRBV5-6 to TRBJ2-1; 9 nucleotides align to TRBD2. This CDR3 has 16 residues. CDR1 SGHDT and CDR2 YYEEEE come from the germline V gene. With V trimmed by 0 bases and J by 9 bases, 10 bases remained unmatched. The CDR3 spells CASSLERAGGRIEQFF. The DNA of the CDR3 is TGTGCCAGCAGCTTGGAGAGAGCGGGGGGACGGATTGAGCAGTTCTTC.

This chain connects TRBV5-1 to TRBJ2-1; a weak D match, TRBD2 (7 bases). The V gene lost 0 bases and the J gene lost 2 bases, with 18 bases spanning the gap. The CDR3 totals 18 residues. CDR1 is SGHRS, CDR2 YFSETQ, per germline. CDR3 bases: TGCGCCAGCAGCTTGGGAGTCTCCGGGGGGCGGACCTACAATGAGCAGTTCTTC. Protein sequence: CASSLGVSGGRTYNEQFF.

The CDR3 DNA is TGTGCCAGCAGTTTAGGGGCCTCCTACGAGCAGTACTTC. Translating gives CASSLGASYEQYF. The chain is built from TRBV12-3 or TRBV12-4 and TRBJ2-7, with D uncertain. The germline V and J ends were trimmed by 1 base and 0 bases, with 4 bases remaining between them. The CDR3 totals 13 residues.

The chain couples TRBV7-2 to TRBJ2-3; 8 bases align to TRBD1. Trimming took 5 bases from V and 3 from J; bases not matched to a gene: 1. The CDR3 contains 13 residues. In germline, CDR1 is SGHTA, CDR2 FQGNSA. The CDR3 reads CASSHRGTDTQYF. The CDR3 bases are TGTGCCAGCAGCCACAGGGGGACAGATACGCAGTATTTT.

The genes are TRBV2 and TRBJ2-3; no definite D call. The CDR3 runs 12 residues. Trimming left V 6 bases short and J 8 bases short, with 12 bases between. Germline assignment: CDR1 SNHLY and CDR2 FYNNEI. The DNA of the CDR3 is TGTGCCAGCAGCTCTGGTGGAGCTACGCAGTATTTT. Protein sequence: CASSSGGATQYF.

The chain couples TRBV4-2 to TRBJ2-1; 10 positions agree with TRBD1. Germline lookup yields CDR1 LGHNA and CDR2 YNFKEQ. Trimming at V came to 2 bases and at J to 8 bases, leaving 9 bases not matched to a gene. The CDR3 is made up of 16 amino acids. The CDR3 DNA follows: TGTGCCAGCAGCCAACCAGACAGGGGGCTCGTGGATGAGCAGTTCTTC. Translating gives CASSQPDRGLVDEQFF.

V and J are TRBV4-1 and TRBJ2-1; weak D call: TRBD1 (6 bases). V was pared by 1 base and J by 2 bases, with 9 bases between. The CDR3 extends over 15 amino acids. Germline V gene lookup returns CDR1 MGHRA and CDR2 YSYEKL. In DNA form, the CDR3 reads TGCGCCAGCAGCCAAGGTCAGGGGACCTACAATGAGCAGTTCTTC. Translated: CASSQGQGTYNEQFF.

The gene calls are TRBV5-1 and TRBJ1-6, with 7 positions matching TRBD1. CDR3 length equals 18 residues. Germline CDR1 and CDR2: SGHRS and YFSETQ. The V and J ends lost 3 bases and 0 bases, in that order; junction bases with no gene match: 9. CDR3 nucleotides: TGCGCCAGCAGCTCCGGGACAGCCTCGAGCTCCTATAATTCACCCCTCCACTTT. As protein: CASSSGTASSSYNSPLHF. Looking up the rest from reference TRBV5-1 and TRBJ1-6 gives the full variable domain: KAGVTQTPRYLIKTRGQQVTLSCSPISGHRSVSWYQQTPGQGLQFLFEYFSETQRNKGNFPGRFSGRQFSNSRSEMNVSTLELGDSALYLCASSSGTASSSYNSPLHFGNGTRLTVT.

The chain couples TRBV5-1 to TRBJ2-5, with 8 nucleotides matching TRBD2. This CDR3 has 14 residues. Germline lookup yields CDR1 SGHRS and CDR2 YFSETQ. V trimming: 0 bases; J trimming: 5 bases; junction bases outside the gene matches: 3. CDR3 sequence (DNA): TGCGCCAGCAGCTTGGGGCTAGCGGGTGAGACCCAGTACTTC. The encoded protein is CASSLGLAGETQYF.

J is TRBJ2-5 and V is TRBV24-1, with D tentatively TRBD2 (5 bases). This CDR3 spans 16 amino acids. From germline, CDR1 is KGHDR and CDR2 SFDVKD. V was trimmed by 3 bases and J by 4 bases, leaving 17 bases between them. CDR3 DNA: TGTGCCACCAGTGATCCATGGGGAGTTGGTATAGAGACCCAGTACTTC. Translating it yields CATSDPWGVGIETQYF.

The gene calls are TRBV30 and TRBJ1-1; D is ambiguous. The CDR3 runs to 15 residues. Trimming cost V 0 bases and J 0 bases, with 11 bases left between them. Germline values: CDR1 GTSNPN, CDR2 SVGIG (reference sequence). CDR3 amino acids: CAWSVGAGMNTEAFF. CDR3 coding DNA: TGTGCCTGGAGTGTAGGCGCGGGGATGAACACTGAAGCTTTCTTT. The full variable domain, completed using reference TRBV30 and TRBJ1-1, is SQTIHQWPATLVQPVGSPLSLECTVEGTSNPNLYWYRQAAGRGLQLLFYSVGIGQISSEVPQNLSASRPQDRQFILSSKKLLLSDSGFYLCAWSVGAGMNTEAFFGQGTRLTVV.

The chain joins TRBV6-1 to TRBJ1-6; D gene unclear. Germline CDR1 MNHNS, CDR2 SASEGT. This CDR3 comprises 16 residues. Trimming removed 1 base from V and 5 bases from J, with 12 bases in between. The DNA for the CDR3 is TGTGCCAGCAGTGAAGGCGGCCGACCACATAATTCACCCCTCCACTTT. It specifies CASSEGGRPHNSPLHF.

The chain uses TRBV3-1 (or the pseudogene TRBV3-2) and TRBJ1-2; TRBD1 matches 9 bases. CDR1 and CDR2 (germline): LGHDT, YNNKEL (reference sequence). CDR3 length equals 15 residues. The V and J ends lost 6 bases and 0 bases, in that order; junction bases with no gene match: 5. The CDR3 reads CASRADRGPNYGYTF. CDR3 DNA: TGTGCCAGCAGGGCGGACAGGGGCCCTAACTATGGCTACACCTTC.

This clone was counted a single time. The chain employs TRBV3-1 (or the pseudogene TRBV3-2) and TRBJ2-7, with TRBD1 matching 10 bases. The CDR3 is made up of 17 amino acids. The V gene end was trimmed by 2 bases and the J gene end by 3 bases; junction bases not matched to a gene: 10. Germline values: CDR1 LGHDT, CDR2 YNNKEL (reference sequence). CDR3: CASSQSGTGTGDYEQYF. CDR3 nucleotides: TGTGCCAGCAGCCAAAGTGGAACCGGGACAGGGGACTACGAGCAGTACTTC.

The table lists this clone with many counts. V usage is TRBV1 and J usage is TRBJ2-1; the listed D gene, TRBD1, was not tested against the DNA. TRBV1 is a documented pseudogene. This CDR3 has 17 residues. The DNA for the CDR3 is TGCACCAGCAGCCAAGGTTGTTGGCAGGGGGCGGTCAATGAGCAGTTCTTC. Its translation: CTSSQGCWQGAVNEQFF.

The V gene is TRBV5-4, the J gene TRBJ2-7; maybe TRBD1 (7 bases). The CDR3 totals 18 residues. The ends were cut back, 0 bases at V and 4 bases at J, with 23 bases in the middle. CDR1 and CDR2 from the germline V gene are SGHNT and YYREEE (reference sequence). The CDR3 reads CASSLVPPGGPGGYEQYF. The CDR3 region has the DNA TGTGCCAGCAGCTTGGTACCCCCCGGCGGGCCAGGGGGGTACGAGCAGTACTTC. The full variable domain, completed using reference TRBV5-4 and TRBJ2-7, is ETGVTQSPTHLIKTRGQQVTLRCSSQSGHNTVSWYQQALGQGPQFIFQYYREEENGRGNFPPRFSGLQFPNYSSELNVNALELDDSALYLCASSLVPPGGPGGYEQYFGPGTRLTVT.

This chain uses TRBV19 with TRBJ1-4; no reliable D call. V was trimmed by 5 bases and J by 8 bases, leaving 9 bases between them. This CDR3 region has 12 residues. Germline V gives CDR1 LNHDA, CDR2 SQIVND (reference sequence). CDR3 in amino acids: CASSLGREKLFF. In nucleotides, the CDR3 is TGTGCCAGTAGTCTCGGGAGAGAAAAACTGTTTTTT.

The sample holds one count of this clone. The chain combines TRBV27 with TRBJ2-7; D possibly corresponds to TRBD2 (6 bases). Trimming took 6 bases from V and 6 from J, leaving 9 bases between them. Germline lookup yields CDR1 MNHEY and CDR2 SMNVEV (reference sequence). The CDR3 totals 11 residues. The CDR3 sequence: CASSRGFEQYF. CDR3 in DNA: TGTGCCAGCAGCCGGGGGTTCGAGCAGTACTTC.

This chain connects TRBV2 to TRBJ2-2; TRBD1 matches 7 bases. The ends lost 8 bases at V and 2 bases at J; junction bases unmatched: 8. Germline V gene sequence: CDR1 SNHLY, CDR2 FYNNEI. This CDR3 is 15 amino acids long. The CDR3 coding sequence is TGTGCCAGCCTTGGGACAGCCGTTAACACCGGGGAGCTGTTTTTT. It translates to CASLGTAVNTGELFF.